This paragraph reports one T cell receptor beta chain. This sample was included in a study of OX40 agonist ivuxolimab in advanced cancers. About the research overall: Patients were treated with intravenous ivuxolimab, dosed at 0.01 to 10 mg/kg and infused every 2 weeks.

V was cut by 4 bases and J by 8 bases, with 13 bases left in between. The CDR3 consists of 13 residues. In germline, CDR1 is SGHTA, CDR2 FQGTGA. The protocol was immunoSEQ multiplex PCR, while the TCRdb copy is restricted to in-frame clones and leaves out a portion. In the table there are 60,000 or so clones, 82% of which are singletons. The rearrangement uses TRBV7-3 and TRBJ2-3; D is uncertain. The clonotype comes from an adult with an advanced solid tumor such as melanoma, head and neck, liver or kidney cancer. Sequenced material: CD4+ or CD8+ T cells sorted from blood, taken in a trial of the OX40 agonist ivuxolimab. CDR3 loop: CASSSPATGTQYF. The DNA of the CDR3 is TGTGCCAGCAGCTCCCCGGCGACGGGTACGCAGTATTTT.